The text below deals with one T cell receptor beta chain. This clone's antigen is unknown. No base quality information exists; no much larger clone differs at one position. The sample comes from a study of OX40 agonist ivuxolimab in advanced cancers. Concerning the study at large: The costimulatory receptor OX40 (CD134) was targeted by ivuxolimab, a fully human IgG2 agonistic monoclonal antibody. Intravenous ivuxolimab was administered to patients every 2 weeks at six dose levels: 0.01, 0.1, 0.3, 1.5, 3 and 10 mg/kg. Of the roughly 50 dose-escalation patients, hepatocellular carcinoma was present in 19, melanoma in roughly 15, renal cell carcinoma in 9 and head and neck cancer in 9. A male proportion of approximately 83% and a mean age of around 60 years, ranging from about 23 to 90, were recorded for the dose-escalation cohort. Prior anti-PD-1, anti-PD-L1 or anti-CTLA-4 therapy was permitted, and approximately 39% of dose-escalation patients had received checkpoint inhibitors. Partial responses were achieved by three dose-escalation patients, of whom one had hepatocellular carcinoma and two had cutaneous melanoma. Peripheral TCRbeta sequencing aimed to test whether ivuxolimab altered TCR sequence diversity and caused clonal T-cell expansion. The paper reports the monotherapy dose-escalation portion (N of about 54 patients) of the phase I ivuxolimab trial. Overall results and qualifications from the work: After ivuxolimab, CD8+ T cells had more expanded clones than CD4+ T cells on average. In the 0.1-3.0 mg/kg groups, partial responders had among the lowest normalized peripheral clonal expansion, particularly in CD8+ T cells. Low levels of normalized T-cell clonal expansion were also seen in some patients who did not respond. Antigen specificity was not determined for the clonally expanded peripheral T cells. At doses of 0.1 to 3.0 mg/kg, clonal expansion of both CD4+ and CD8+ blood T cells was observed from baseline to week 6.

Genomic DNA was extracted from sorted cells for sequencing of the TCRbeta CDR3 region. The immunoSEQ Assay was used for sequencing of TCRbeta CDR3 regions. TCRdb mirrors the immuneACCESS table, restricted to in-frame sequences. Some clones are absent from its copies; in checked studies, under half trace to an unresolved V gene, and the reason for the others is unknown. The sample includes some 61,000 clones, with 90% observed a single time. The biggest ten clones account for about 5.1% of the sample. Trimming at the junction amounts to 5 bases on V and 9 bases on J, and the germline ends lie 17 bases apart. The CDR3 goes from the cysteine to the phenylalanine over 14 residues. Just CDR3 DNA is preserved here, 42 bases in frame from base 1. Looking up the germline V gene yields CDR1 SGHNT and CDR2 YENEEA. The trial excluded patients who had a history of autoimmune disease or were on systemic immunosuppression. Peripheral blood for TCR sequencing was collected from all dose cohorts at baseline, on cycle 4 day 1, and on cycle 7 day 1. Samples were obtained from an open-label, multicenter, first-in-human phase I dose-escalation trial of ivuxolimab. The trial enrolled adults with locally advanced or metastatic head and neck squamous cell, hepatocellular, melanoma or renal cell carcinoma. CD4+ and CD8+ T cells were sorted separately from peripheral blood before TCR sequencing.

The receptor's source is an adult with an advanced solid tumor such as melanoma, head and neck, liver or kidney cancer. The source material was CD4+ or CD8+ T cells sorted from blood, sampled in a trial of the OX40 agonist ivuxolimab. Recombination linked TRBV11-3 to TRBJ2-1; TRBD2 is a weak D gene call, 7 bases matching. The nucleotides are TGTGCCAGCAGCCGAGGGGGGGATTTATCTGAGCAGTTCTTC. Its protein reads: CASSRGGDLSEQFF.